These 20 T cell receptor beta chains share one sample of origin, sequenced in a study of blood T cell repertoires in COVID-19 (dated by TCRdb to 2018 to 2020). The library was obtained by the immunoSEQ multiplex PCR assay. In TCRdb, the immuneACCESS table is reduced to in-frame sequences with V and J assigned. These tables do not hold every clone; where another copy was compared, an unresolved V gene accounts for under half, and the others remain unexplained. The table for this sample lists 300,000 to 450,000 clones; 85% of them were counted only once. The ten largest clones add up to roughly 3.6% of the sample. The sequenced sample consisted of peripheral blood. All receptors derive from a woman aged 18-35 years with acute or convalescent COVID-19.

The chain is built from TRBV11-2 and TRBJ1-1; D might be TRBD1 (5 bases). The CDR3 sequence is 13 residues long. The germline V gene encodes CDR1 SGHAT and CDR2 FQNNGV. V was shortened by 5 bases and J by 2 bases, with 9 bases between the two germline ends. Written as DNA, the CDR3 is TGTGCCAGCAGCCTGACAGCTAACACTGAAGCTTTCTTT. Protein product: CASSLTANTEAFF.

The CDR3 region is CAGGRVPENEQFF. Written as DNA, the CDR3 is TGTGCCGGAGGACGGGTTCCGGAAAATGAGCAGTTCTTC. The chain employs TRBV6-5 and TRBJ2-1, with D maybe TRBD2 (5 bases). The CDR3 loop spans 13 amino acids. Per the germline V gene, CDR1 is MNHEY and CDR2 is SVGAGI. V was clipped by 11 bases and J by 7 bases, with 18 bases between them.

This sequence joins TRBV27 and TRBJ2-1, with TRBD2 identical over 9 bases. J lost 8 bases, V lost 3 bases, and 5 bases had no gene match. The CDR3 loop spans 14 amino acids. Germline CDR1 and CDR2: MNHEY and SMNVEV (reference sequence). The CDR3 is CASSLTSGRYEQFF. As DNA, the CDR3 is TGTGCCAGCAGTTTGACTAGCGGTCGATATGAGCAGTTCTTC.

The chain couples TRBV25-1 to TRBJ1-3; D gene uncertain. This CDR3 region has 13 residues. Germline loops: CDR1 MGHDK, CDR2 SYGVNS. V was trimmed by 2 bases and J by 8 bases, leaving 10 bases between them. CDR3 protein: CASSELAAHTIYF. The CDR3 DNA reads as TGTGCCAGCAGTGAACTGGCGGCTCACACCATATATTTT.

The rearrangement links TRBV2 to TRBJ2-3; TRBD2 matches 7 bases. The CDR3 has 15 amino acids. Germline lookup yields CDR1 SNHLY and CDR2 FYNNEI. The ends lost 3 bases at V and 3 bases at J; junction bases unmatched: 6. The CDR3 loop reads CASSDLQGGTDTQYF. The DNA for the CDR3 is TGTGCCAGCAGTGATCTGCAGGGAGGGACAGATACGCAGTATTTT.

The chain is built from TRBV24-1 and TRBJ2-3; TRBD2 aligns across 11 bases. Germline CDR1 reads KGHDR; CDR2 reads SFDVKD. Losses at the gene ends were 6 bases for V and 7 bases for J; bases not matched to a gene: 8. The CDR3 loop spans 15 amino acids. The DNA for the CDR3 is TGTGCCACCAGTAAAACTAGCGGGGGTGTATATACGCAGTATTTT. As protein: CATSKTSGGVYTQYF.

The chain employs TRBV5-3 and TRBJ2-5; D is perhaps TRBD1 (6 bases). TRBV5-3 is an open reading frame whose function is uncertain. Trimming pared 2 bases from V and 6 bases from J, leaving 8 bases between. The length of the CDR3 is 12 residues. Here the CDR3 DNA reads TGTGCCAGAAGCTTACAGGGTAAGACCCAGTACTTC. It codes for CARSLQGKTQYF.

V is TRBV5-1 and J is TRBJ1-1; the D gene is possibly TRBD1 (5 bases). Germline CDR1 reads SGHRS; CDR2 reads YFSETQ. V lost 3 bases and J lost 5, with 14 bases in between. This CDR3 has 14 residues. This CDR3 reads CASSSQGGATEAFF. In DNA, the CDR3 is TGCGCCAGCAGCTCACAAGGTGGGGCAACTGAAGCTTTCTTT.

The chain combines TRBV6-5 with TRBJ1-1; D possibly corresponds to TRBD1 (6 bases). The germline CDR1 and CDR2 sequences are MNHEY and SVGAGI. The CDR3 consists of 14 residues. Trimming stripped 8 bases from V and 6 bases from J, with 19 bases between. The CDR3 is CASWVPGVWAEAFF. The CDR3 nucleotides are TGTGCCAGCTGGGTTCCAGGGGTGTGGGCTGAAGCTTTCTTT.

This chain links TRBV18 with TRBJ1-3; D is ambiguous. CDR1 KGHSH and CDR2 LQKENI come from the germline V gene. V lost 0 bases, J lost 0 bases, and 9 bases lay in between. This CDR3 region has 16 residues. DNA for the CDR3: TGTGCCAGCTCACCACCAGAGGATCTCTCTGGAAACACCATATATTTT. Translating it yields CASSPPEDLSGNTIYF.

The chain combines TRBV6-1 with TRBJ2-7, with D perhaps matching TRBD1 (5 bases). The length of the CDR3 is 16 residues. V lost 0 bases and J lost 3, with 15 bases in between. Germline V gene data show CDR1 as MNHNS and CDR2 as SASEGT. The CDR3 nucleotides are TGTGCCAGCAGTGAAGCGCAACAGGTTCTTAACTACGAGCAGTACTTC. This codes for CASSEAQQVLNYEQYF.

The CDR3 loop is CATSDFGKGPLKETQYF. The CDR3 DNA reads as TGTGCCACCAGTGATTTTGGGAAGGGGCCCTTAAAAGAGACCCAGTACTTC. The rearrangement uses TRBV24-1 and TRBJ2-5; possible D gene TRBD1, 5 bases. Trimming removed 1 base at V and 3 bases at J, with 17 bases between. Germline CDR1 reads KGHDR; CDR2 reads SFDVKD. The CDR3 consists of 17 residues.

This clone was recorded once. This chain joins TRBV11-2 and TRBJ1-2; 8 bases map to TRBD1. The CDR3 is 15 amino acids. With 5 bases clipped from V and 3 bases from J, the junction kept 8 bases outside the gene matches. Germline values: CDR1 SGHAT, CDR2 FQNNGV. The CDR3 sequence: CASSTGGGRHYGYTF. The CDR3 region has the DNA TGTGCCAGCAGCACAGGGGGAGGCAGGCACTATGGCTACACCTTC.

The rearrangement links TRBV11-2 to TRBJ2-7; D is uncertain. Trimming took off 3 bases at V and 2 bases at J, with 8 bases between the two ends. This CDR3 is 13 amino acids long. Germline CDR1 is SGHAT and CDR2 is FQNNGV. CDR3 sequence reads: CASSFAPAYEQYF. DNA for the CDR3: TGTGCCAGCAGCTTCGCCCCGGCCTACGAGCAGTACTTC.

The chain combines TRBV6-7 with TRBJ2-5; 8 bases fit TRBD2. TRBV6-7 carries the ORF label, with uncertain function. The trim removed 4 bases at V and 3 bases at J, leaving 7 bases unmatched. This CDR3 is built from 15 residues. CDR3 protein: CASSFHSGDKETQYF. In nucleotides, the CDR3 is TGTGCCAGCAGTTTCCATAGCGGGGATAAAGAGACCCAGTACTTC.

The chain links TRBV29-1 to TRBJ2-3, with 7 bases aligning to TRBD1. The V gene end was trimmed by 7 bases and the J gene end by 5 bases; junction bases not matched to a gene: 18. Germline values: CDR1 SQVTM, CDR2 ANQGSEA. The CDR3 contains 16 residues. The CDR3 DNA reads as TGCAGCGCCCAGAAACCCGACAGGGTCGTGGAAGATACGCAGTATTTT. Encoded protein: CSAQKPDRVVEDTQYF.

This chain links TRBV7-9 with TRBJ2-3; TRBD2 matches 12 bases. The ends lost 4 bases at V and 5 bases at J; junction bases unmatched: 13. The CDR3 extends over 18 amino acids. CDR1 SEHNR and CDR2 FQNEAQ come from the germline V gene (reference sequence). The CDR3 loop reads CASSSSLAGGPRVDTQYF. As DNA, the CDR3 is TGTGCCAGCAGCTCCTCTCTAGCGGGAGGGCCCCGGGTAGATACGCAGTATTTT.

This chain connects TRBV5-1 to TRBJ2-1, with D possibly matching TRBD2 (6 bases). The V and J ends lost 1 base and 2 bases respectively, with 13 bases between them. This CDR3 has 16 residues. Germline V lookup: CDR1 SGHRS, CDR2 YFSETQ. CDR3: CASSLWGENAYNEQFF. The CDR3 nucleotides read TGCGCCAGCAGCTTGTGGGGGGAGAACGCCTACAATGAGCAGTTCTTC.

The V and J genes are TRBV6-5 and TRBJ2-3; TRBD2 might be the D (5 bases). Looked up from germline, CDR1 is MNHEY and CDR2 is SVGAGI. This CDR3 has 12 amino acids. V was shortened by 6 bases and J by 11 bases, with 15 bases between the two germline ends. The CDR3 loop is CASSLPGSGQYF. CDR3 nucleotides: TGTGCCAGCAGCTTACCGGGAAGCGGGCAGTATTTT.

The rearrangement links TRBV27 to TRBJ1-5, with D tentatively TRBD1 (5 bases). Germline V CDR1 and CDR2: MNHEY, SMNVEV (reference sequence). With 2 bases removed from V and 8 bases from J, the gap between germline ends came to 16 bases. This CDR3 contains 15 residues. The CDR3 protein is CASSLHVSGLEPQHF. For the CDR3, the DNA is TGTGCCAGCAGTTTACACGTCTCAGGGTTAGAGCCCCAGCATTTT.